Listed below are T cell receptor beta chains from one sample, sequenced in a study of cytomegalovirus exposure and HLA in healthy donors. The protocol was immunoSEQ multiplex PCR, while the TCRdb copy is restricted to in-frame clones and leaves out a portion. The table lists 150,000 or so clones, with 2% to 2.5% in the top ten. Source material: PBMCs. These receptors originate from a woman between 18 and 29 years old in good health and CMV-seronegative. Each CDR3 is given with its conserved first and last residue. Each record gives: CDR3 protein, V gene, J gene.

CDR3 protein: CASSQDWGPTEAFF; V gene: TRBV4-2; J gene: TRBJ1-1
CDR3 protein: CASSVLRDRGNEQYF; V gene: TRBV6-1; J gene: TRBJ2-7
CDR3 protein: CASSPLGQDGNTIYF; V gene: TRBV4-1; J gene: TRBJ1-3
CDR3 protein: CSVGQGGHQETQYF; V gene: TRBV29-1; J gene: TRBJ2-5
CDR3 protein: CASSLEPAGVGTDTQYF; V gene: TRBV7-2; J gene: TRBJ2-3
CDR3 protein: CASSLASTNEKLFF; V gene: TRBV11-2; J gene: TRBJ1-4
CDR3 protein: CASSDSPGQGSNEQFF; V gene: TRBV6-4; J gene: TRBJ2-1
CDR3 protein: CASSPRTSGSYEQYF; V gene: TRBV18; J gene: TRBJ2-7
CDR3 protein: CATTNRGYTEAFF; V gene: TRBV15; J gene: TRBJ1-1
CDR3 protein: CASSQGQGLAPFNEQFF; V gene: TRBV14; J gene: TRBJ2-1
CDR3 protein: CASTNKYSNQPQHF; V gene: TRBV28; J gene: TRBJ1-5
CDR3 protein: CAISPKGGTANTGELFF; V gene: TRBV10-3; J gene: TRBJ2-2
CDR3 protein: CASRRLAGESEQFF; V gene: TRBV2; J gene: TRBJ2-1
CDR3 protein: CASKLGATGELFF; V gene: TRBV6-5; J gene: TRBJ2-2
CDR3 protein: CASSGGLAGANEQFF; V gene: TRBV6-1; J gene: TRBJ2-1
CDR3 protein: CAISESLGTLHF; V gene: TRBV10-3; J gene: TRBJ1-6
CDR3 protein: CASSLPVTSGYTF; V gene: TRBV7-9; J gene: TRBJ1-2
CDR3 protein: CSVEGEAGDEQFF; V gene: TRBV29-1; J gene: TRBJ2-1
CDR3 protein: CAISRTDSTYEQYF; V gene: TRBV10-3; J gene: TRBJ2-7
CDR3 protein: CASSFYQETQYF; V gene: TRBV7-9; J gene: TRBJ2-5
CDR3 protein: CASSMLGRGTDTQYF; V gene: TRBV19; J gene: TRBJ2-3
CDR3 protein: CASSLFRGELFF; V gene: TRBV5-5; J gene: TRBJ2-2
CDR3 protein: CASSVRGHEQFF; V gene: TRBV9; J gene: TRBJ2-1
CDR3 protein: CASSPLRGRDYEQYF; V gene: TRBV5-4; J gene: TRBJ2-7
CDR3 protein: CASSLARTVGNTIYF; V gene: TRBV11-2; J gene: TRBJ1-3
CDR3 protein: CASRYRGEAFF; V gene: TRBV27; J gene: TRBJ1-1
CDR3 protein: CASSQTRLLSSYNEQFF; V gene: TRBV4-1; J gene: TRBJ2-1
CDR3 protein: CASSLGSAGGTGNTIYF; V gene: TRBV7-6; J gene: TRBJ1-3
CDR3 protein: CASSIAGDYGYTF; V gene: TRBV19; J gene: TRBJ1-2
CDR3 protein: CASSPDRTLNTEAFF; V gene: TRBV18; J gene: TRBJ1-1
CDR3 protein: CASSWRVGETQYF; V gene: TRBV5-6; J gene: TRBJ2-5
CDR3 protein: CASSLDSYGYTF; V gene: TRBV11-3; J gene: TRBJ1-2
CDR3 protein: CASSLVGETGGGQFF; V gene: TRBV5-1; J gene: TRBJ2-1
CDR3 protein: CASSLGAGVLSEQFF; V gene: TRBV11-2; J gene: TRBJ2-1
CDR3 protein: CASTQAPGQHYGYTF; V gene: TRBV9; J gene: TRBJ1-2
CDR3 protein: CASSNRQDAYGYTF; V gene: TRBV6-1; J gene: TRBJ1-2
CDR3 protein: CASSLDPGTGLPLHF; V gene: TRBV11-3; J gene: TRBJ1-6
CDR3 protein: CASSGQGIGNQPQHF; V gene: TRBV19; J gene: TRBJ1-5
CDR3 protein: CASITTGDEAFF; V gene: TRBV6-5; J gene: TRBJ1-1
CDR3 protein: CAWSSGQGEQPQHF; V gene: TRBV30; J gene: TRBJ1-5
CDR3 protein: CASSVSLAGASYEQYF; V gene: TRBV9; J gene: TRBJ2-7
CDR3 protein: CASSITGANQPQHF; V gene: TRBV19; J gene: TRBJ1-5
CDR3 protein: CASSPRGDTYQETQYF; V gene: TRBV11-2; J gene: TRBJ2-5
CDR3 protein: CATSRDFPRTTNEKLFF; V gene: TRBV15; J gene: TRBJ1-4
CDR3 protein: CASSLGLASNTQYF; V gene: TRBV7-2; J gene: TRBJ2-3
CDR3 protein: CASREFRGTHYGYTF; V gene: TRBV2; J gene: TRBJ1-2
CDR3 protein: CASSYSMGGGPDTQYF; V gene: TRBV6-5; J gene: TRBJ2-3
CDR3 protein: CASGGDQGTGYTF; V gene: TRBV19; J gene: TRBJ1-2
CDR3 protein: CASSPYNEQFF; V gene: TRBV7-9; J gene: TRBJ2-1
CDR3 protein: CASSLSGESDTQYF; V gene: TRBV7-3; J gene: TRBJ2-3
CDR3 protein: CASSESDRVRAGELFF; V gene: TRBV25-1; J gene: TRBJ2-2
CDR3 protein: CASSASLGRAYTGELFF; V gene: TRBV6-1; J gene: TRBJ2-2
CDR3 protein: CASSLKSDRGKVYGYTF; V gene: TRBV5-6; J gene: TRBJ1-2
CDR3 protein: CASSLERDEAFF; V gene: TRBV5-5; J gene: TRBJ1-1
CDR3 protein: CAWSQGGETQYF; V gene: TRBV30; J gene: TRBJ2-5
CDR3 protein: CASSLTALPNTEAFF; V gene: TRBV11-2; J gene: TRBJ1-1
CDR3 protein: CASSQEAGVVSEQYF; V gene: TRBV4-1; J gene: TRBJ2-7
CDR3 protein: CASSEAASSQETQYF; V gene: TRBV5-1; J gene: TRBJ2-5